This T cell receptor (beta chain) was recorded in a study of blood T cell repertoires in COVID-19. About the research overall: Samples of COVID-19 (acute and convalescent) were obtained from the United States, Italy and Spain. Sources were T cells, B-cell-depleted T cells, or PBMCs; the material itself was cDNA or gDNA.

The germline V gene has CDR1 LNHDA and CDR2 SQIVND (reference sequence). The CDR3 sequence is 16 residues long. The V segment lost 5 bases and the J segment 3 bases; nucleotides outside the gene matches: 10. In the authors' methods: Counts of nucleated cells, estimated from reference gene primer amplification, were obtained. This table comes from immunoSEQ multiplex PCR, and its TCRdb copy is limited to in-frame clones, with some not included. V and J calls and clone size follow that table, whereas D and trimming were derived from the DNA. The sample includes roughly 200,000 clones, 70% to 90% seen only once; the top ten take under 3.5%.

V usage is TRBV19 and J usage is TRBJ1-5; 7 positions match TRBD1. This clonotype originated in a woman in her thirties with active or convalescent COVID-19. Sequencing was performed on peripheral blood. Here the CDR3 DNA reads TGTGCCAGTAGTTCGGACACAGGGGTGACCAATCAGCCCCAGCATTTT. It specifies CASSSDTGVTNQPQHF. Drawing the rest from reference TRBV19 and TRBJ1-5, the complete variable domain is DGGITQSPKYLFRKEGQNVTLSCEQNLNHDAMYWYRQDPGQGLRLIYYSQIVNDFQKGDIAEGYSVSREKKESFPLTVTSAQKNPTAFYLCASSSDTGVTNQPQHFGDGTRLSIL.